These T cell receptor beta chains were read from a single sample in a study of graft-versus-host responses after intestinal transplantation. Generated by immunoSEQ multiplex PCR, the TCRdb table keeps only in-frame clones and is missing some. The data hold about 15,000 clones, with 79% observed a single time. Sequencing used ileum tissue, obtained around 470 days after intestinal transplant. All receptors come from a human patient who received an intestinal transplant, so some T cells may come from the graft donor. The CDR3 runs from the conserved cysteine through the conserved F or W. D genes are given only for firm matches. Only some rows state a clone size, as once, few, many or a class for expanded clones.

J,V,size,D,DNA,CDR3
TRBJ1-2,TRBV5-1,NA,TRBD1,TGCGCCAGCACCGGGACAGCAACTAACTATGGCTACACCTTC,CASTGTATNYGYTF
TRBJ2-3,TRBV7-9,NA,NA,TGTGCCAGCCAGCCCGGGGATACGCAGTATTTT,CASQPGDTQYF
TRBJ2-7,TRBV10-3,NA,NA,TGTGCCATCAGTGAGTCGACGAACAGCGTCGAGCAGTACTTC,CAISESTNSVEQYF
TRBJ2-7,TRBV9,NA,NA,TGTGCCAGCAGCGCCTCAGGGGGGGGGCTCGGCGACGAGCAGTACTTC,CASSASGGGLGDEQYF
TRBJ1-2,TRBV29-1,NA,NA,TGCAGCTCCCAGTCGGTATCTGGCTACACCTTC,CSSQSVSGYTF
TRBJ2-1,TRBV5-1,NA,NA,TGCGCCAGCAGCTTGGACGGACTTAACAATGAGCAGTTCTTC,CASSLDGLNNEQFF
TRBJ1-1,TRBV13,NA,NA,TGTGCCAGCAGCCCTCGTCGGCCGAACACTGAAGCTTTCTTT,CASSPRRPNTEAFF
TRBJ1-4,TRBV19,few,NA,TGTGCCAGTAGTACGGGTGAAAAACTGTTTTTT,CASSTGEKLFF
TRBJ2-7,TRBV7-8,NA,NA,TGTGCCAGCAGTAAAGGGGGGGATTTGTACGAGCAGTACTTC,CASSKGGDLYEQYF
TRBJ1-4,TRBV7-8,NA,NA,TGTGCCAGCAGCTTAGAGAGACAGGTTAATGAAAAACTGTTTTTT,CASSLERQVNEKLFF
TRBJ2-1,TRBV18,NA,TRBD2,TGTGCCAGCTCACCACCCAGCGGGGGCGGGGTGAGCAGTCCAATCTTC,CASSPPSGGGVSSPIF
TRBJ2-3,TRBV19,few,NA,TGTGCCAGTAGGGCACGAACTGGGGACACAGATACGCAGTATTTT,CASRARTGDTDTQYF
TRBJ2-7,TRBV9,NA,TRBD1,TGTGCCAGCACCCTAGGGGGCGGCTACGAGCAGTACTTC,CASTLGGGYEQYF
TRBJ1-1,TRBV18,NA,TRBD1,TGTGCCAGCTCACTACAGGGGATGAACACTGAAGCTTTCTTT,CASSLQGMNTEAFF
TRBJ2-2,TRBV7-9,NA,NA,TGTGCCAGCAGCTTTGCCCGGTCAGGAGGAGCCGGGGAGCTGTTTTTT,CASSFARSGGAGELFF
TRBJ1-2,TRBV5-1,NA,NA,TGCGCCAGCAGCTTGGGAGTCTATGGCTACATCTTC,CASSLGVYGYIF
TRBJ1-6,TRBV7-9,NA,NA,TGTGCCAGCAGCCCAAATAGGAACTCACCCCTCCACTTT,CASSPNRNSPLHF
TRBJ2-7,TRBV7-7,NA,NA,TGTGCTAGCAGCTTGCGCCCCTACGAGCAGTACTTC,CASSLRPYEQYF
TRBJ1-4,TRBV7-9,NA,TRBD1,TGTGCCGGCGGACAGGGGATTAATGAAAAACTGTTTTTT,CAGGQGINEKLFF
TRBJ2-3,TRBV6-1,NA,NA,TGTGCCAGCAGTGTTTCAGGGAGCACAGATACGCAGTATTTT,CASSVSGSTDTQYF
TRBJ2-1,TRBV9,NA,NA,TGTGCCAGCAGCGTGTCGGGCGGGTCGGATGAGCAGTTCTTC,CASSVSGGSDEQFF
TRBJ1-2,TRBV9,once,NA,TGTGCCAGCAGCTCCCGGAGCGGCTATGGCTACACCTTC,CASSSRSGYGYTF
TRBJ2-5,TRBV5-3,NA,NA,TGTGCCAGAAGGGGCTTTCAAGAGACCCAGTACTTC,CARRGFQETQYF
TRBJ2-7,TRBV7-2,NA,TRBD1,TGTGCCAGCAGCCGCCGGGGACAGGGCTCCTACGAGCAGTACTTC,CASSRRGQGSYEQYF